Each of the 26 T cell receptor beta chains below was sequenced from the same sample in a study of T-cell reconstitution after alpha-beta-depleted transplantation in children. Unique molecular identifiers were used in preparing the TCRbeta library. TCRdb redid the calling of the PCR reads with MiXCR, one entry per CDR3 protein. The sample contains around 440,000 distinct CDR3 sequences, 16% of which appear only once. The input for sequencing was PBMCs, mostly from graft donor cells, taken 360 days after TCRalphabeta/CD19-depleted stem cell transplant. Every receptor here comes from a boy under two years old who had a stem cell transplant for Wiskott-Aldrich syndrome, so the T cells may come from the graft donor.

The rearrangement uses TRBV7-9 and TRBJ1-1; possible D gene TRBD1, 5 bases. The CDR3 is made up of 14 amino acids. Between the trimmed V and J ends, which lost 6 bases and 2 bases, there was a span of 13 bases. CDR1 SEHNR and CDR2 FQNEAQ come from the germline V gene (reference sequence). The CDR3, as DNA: TGTGCCAGCAGGCCTTCCGGGACCAACACTGAAGCTTTCTTT. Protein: CASRPSGTNTEAFF.

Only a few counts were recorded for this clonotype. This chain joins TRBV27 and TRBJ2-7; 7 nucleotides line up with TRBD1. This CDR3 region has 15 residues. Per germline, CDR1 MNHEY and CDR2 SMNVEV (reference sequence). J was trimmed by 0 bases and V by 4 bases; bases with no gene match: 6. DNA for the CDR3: TGTGCCAGCAGTTCACAGACAGGGTACTCCTACGAGCAGTACTTC. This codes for CASSSQTGYSYEQYF.

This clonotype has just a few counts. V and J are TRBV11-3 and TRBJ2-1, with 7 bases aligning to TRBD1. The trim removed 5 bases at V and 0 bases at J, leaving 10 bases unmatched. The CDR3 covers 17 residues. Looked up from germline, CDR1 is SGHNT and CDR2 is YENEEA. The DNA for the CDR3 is TGTGCCAGCAGCCCCCTCCCAGGGGGAAGCTCCTACAATGAGCAGTTCTTC. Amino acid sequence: CASSPLPGGSSYNEQFF.

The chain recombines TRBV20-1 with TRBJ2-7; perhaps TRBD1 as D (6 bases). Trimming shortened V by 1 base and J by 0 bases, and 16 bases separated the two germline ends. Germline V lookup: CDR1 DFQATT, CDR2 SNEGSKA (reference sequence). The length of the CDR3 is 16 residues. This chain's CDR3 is CSARARNRVGSYEQYF. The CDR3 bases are TGCAGTGCTAGAGCCCGTAACAGGGTTGGCTCCTACGAGCAGTACTTC.

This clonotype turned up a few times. CDR3 bases: TGCAGTGCTAGCGCGGGACTACCCTCCTACGAGCAGTACTTC. This encodes CSASAGLPSYEQYF. This chain connects TRBV20-1 to TRBJ2-7, with 7 bases fitting TRBD2. The germline V gene encodes CDR1 DFQATT and CDR2 SNEGSKA (reference sequence). The junction had 5 bases not matched to a gene; V was cut back by 3 bases and J by 0 bases. The CDR3 totals 14 residues.

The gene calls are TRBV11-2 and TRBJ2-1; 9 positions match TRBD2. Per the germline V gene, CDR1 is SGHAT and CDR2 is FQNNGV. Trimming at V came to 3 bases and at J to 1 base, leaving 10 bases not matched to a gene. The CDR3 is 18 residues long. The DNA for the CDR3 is TGTGCCAGCAGCTTTCACCTAGCGGGGACTAGGTCCTACAATGAGCAGTTCTTC. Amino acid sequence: CASSFHLAGTRSYNEQFF.

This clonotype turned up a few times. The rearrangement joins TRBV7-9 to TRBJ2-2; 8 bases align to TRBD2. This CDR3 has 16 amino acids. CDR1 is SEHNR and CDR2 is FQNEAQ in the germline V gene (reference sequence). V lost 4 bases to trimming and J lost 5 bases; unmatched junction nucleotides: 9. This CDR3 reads CASSSGLARNTGELFF. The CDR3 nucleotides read TGTGCCAGCAGCTCCGGACTAGCCCGGAATACCGGGGAGCTGTTTTTT.

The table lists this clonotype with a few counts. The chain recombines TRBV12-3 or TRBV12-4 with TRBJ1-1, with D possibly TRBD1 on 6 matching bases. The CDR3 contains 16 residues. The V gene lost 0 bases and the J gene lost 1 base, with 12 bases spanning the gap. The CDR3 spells CASSLATGEWNTEAFF. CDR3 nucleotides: TGTGCCAGCAGTTTAGCGACAGGAGAGTGGAACACTGAAGCTTTCTTT.

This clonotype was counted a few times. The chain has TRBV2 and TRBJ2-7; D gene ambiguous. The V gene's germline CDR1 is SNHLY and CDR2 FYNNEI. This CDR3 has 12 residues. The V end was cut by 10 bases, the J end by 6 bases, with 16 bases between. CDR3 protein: CATGRALGEQYF. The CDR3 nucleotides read TGTGCCACAGGACGGGCGTTGGGCGAGCAGTACTTC.

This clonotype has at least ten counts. In DNA, the CDR3 is TGTGCCAGCAGTTTAGGGACAGGCAGGCAGCCCCAGCATTTT. Encoded protein: CASSLGTGRQPQHF. The chain is built from TRBV12-3 or TRBV12-4 and TRBJ1-5; TRBD1 aligns across 7 bases. Unmatched junction bases numbered 4, after V lost 1 base and J lost 7 bases. CDR3 length: 14 amino acids.

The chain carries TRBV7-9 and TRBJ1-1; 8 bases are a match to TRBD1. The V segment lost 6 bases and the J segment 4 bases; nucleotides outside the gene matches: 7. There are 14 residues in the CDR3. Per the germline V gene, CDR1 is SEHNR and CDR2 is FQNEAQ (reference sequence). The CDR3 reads CASRSGGAGTEAFF. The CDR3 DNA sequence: TGTGCCAGCAGATCAGGGGGCGCCGGCACTGAAGCTTTCTTT.

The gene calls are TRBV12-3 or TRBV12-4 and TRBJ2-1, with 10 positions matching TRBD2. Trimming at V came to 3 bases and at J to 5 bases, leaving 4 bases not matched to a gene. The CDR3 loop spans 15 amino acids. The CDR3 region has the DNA TGTGCCAGCAGTTTTCTAGCGGGGGTGCACAATGAGCAGTTCTTC. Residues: CASSFLAGVHNEQFF.

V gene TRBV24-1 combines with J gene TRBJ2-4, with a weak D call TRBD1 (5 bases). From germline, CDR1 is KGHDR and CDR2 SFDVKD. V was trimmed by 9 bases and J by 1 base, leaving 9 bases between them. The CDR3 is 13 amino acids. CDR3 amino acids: CATQDMAKNIQYF. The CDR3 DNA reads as TGTGCCACCCAGGACATGGCCAAAAACATTCAGTACTTC.

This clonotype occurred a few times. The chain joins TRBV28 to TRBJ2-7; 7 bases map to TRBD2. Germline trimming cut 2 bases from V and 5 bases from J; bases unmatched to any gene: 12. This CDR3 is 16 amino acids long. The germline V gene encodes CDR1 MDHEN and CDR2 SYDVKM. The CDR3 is CASSLIYRGEVNEQYF. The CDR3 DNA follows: TGTGCCAGCAGTTTAATCTACCGGGGGGAAGTGAACGAGCAGTACTTC.

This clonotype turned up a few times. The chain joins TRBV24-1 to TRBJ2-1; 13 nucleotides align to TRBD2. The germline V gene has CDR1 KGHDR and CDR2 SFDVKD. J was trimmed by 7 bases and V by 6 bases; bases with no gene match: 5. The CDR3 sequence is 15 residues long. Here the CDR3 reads CATSPGLAGLNEQFF. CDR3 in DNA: TGTGCCACCAGTCCGGGACTAGCGGGATTGAATGAGCAGTTCTTC.

Written as DNA, the CDR3 is TGCGCCAGCAGCCAAGGTCGGCTAGCGGGCCCTAAGGCCTCCTACAATGAGCAGTTCTTC. It encodes CASSQGRLAGPKASYNEQFF. The rearrangement uses TRBV4-1 and TRBJ2-1, with TRBD2 identical over 8 bases. CDR3 length: 20 residues. The germline gives CDR1 MGHRA, CDR2 YSYEKL. The V segment lost 1 base and the J segment 0 bases; nucleotides outside the gene matches: 14.

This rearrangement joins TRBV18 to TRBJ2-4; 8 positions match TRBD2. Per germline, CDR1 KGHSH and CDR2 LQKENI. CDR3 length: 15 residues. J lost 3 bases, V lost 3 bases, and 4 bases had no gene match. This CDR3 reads CASSPMRGDKNIQYF. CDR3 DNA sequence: TGTGCCAGCTCACCGATGCGGGGGGACAAAAACATTCAGTACTTC.

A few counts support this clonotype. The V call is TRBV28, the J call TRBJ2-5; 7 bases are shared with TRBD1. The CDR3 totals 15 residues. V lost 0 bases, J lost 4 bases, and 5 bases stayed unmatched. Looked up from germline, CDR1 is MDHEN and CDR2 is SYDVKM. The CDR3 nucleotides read TGTGCCAGCAGTTTATGGACAGGGAAGAGAGAGACCCAGTACTTC. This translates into CASSLWTGKRETQYF.

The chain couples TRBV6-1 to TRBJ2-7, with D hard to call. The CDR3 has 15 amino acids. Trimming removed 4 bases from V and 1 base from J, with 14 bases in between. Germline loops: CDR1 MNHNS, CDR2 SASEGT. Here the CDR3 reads CASSASDVGSYEQYF. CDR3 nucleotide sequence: TGTGCCAGCAGTGCAAGTGACGTCGGGTCCTACGAGCAGTACTTC.

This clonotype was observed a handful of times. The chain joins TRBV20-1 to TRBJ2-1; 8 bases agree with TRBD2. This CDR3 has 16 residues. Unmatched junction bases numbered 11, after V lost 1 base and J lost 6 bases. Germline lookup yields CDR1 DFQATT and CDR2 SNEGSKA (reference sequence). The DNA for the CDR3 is TGCAGTGCTAGAGCTCCGAGTCCTCGGGAGGGCAATGAGCAGTTCTTC. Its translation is CSARAPSPREGNEQFF.

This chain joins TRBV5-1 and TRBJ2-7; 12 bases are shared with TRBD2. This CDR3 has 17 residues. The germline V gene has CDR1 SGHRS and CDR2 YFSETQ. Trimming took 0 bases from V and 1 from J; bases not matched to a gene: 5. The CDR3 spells CASSLGWTSGTSYEQYF. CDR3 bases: TGCGCCAGCAGCTTGGGCTGGACTAGCGGGACTTCCTACGAGCAGTACTTC.

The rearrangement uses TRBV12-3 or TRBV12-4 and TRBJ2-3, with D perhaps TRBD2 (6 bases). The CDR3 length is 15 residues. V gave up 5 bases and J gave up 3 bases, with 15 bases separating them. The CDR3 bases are TGTGCCAGCAGTCTCCGACTAGGGCAAACAGATACGCAGTATTTT. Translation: CASSLRLGQTDTQYF.

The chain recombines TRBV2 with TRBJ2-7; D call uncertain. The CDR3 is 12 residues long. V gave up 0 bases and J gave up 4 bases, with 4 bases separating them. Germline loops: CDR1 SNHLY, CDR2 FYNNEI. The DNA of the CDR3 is TGTGCCAGCAGTGAAGCACGATACGAGCAGTACTTC. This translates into CASSEARYEQYF.

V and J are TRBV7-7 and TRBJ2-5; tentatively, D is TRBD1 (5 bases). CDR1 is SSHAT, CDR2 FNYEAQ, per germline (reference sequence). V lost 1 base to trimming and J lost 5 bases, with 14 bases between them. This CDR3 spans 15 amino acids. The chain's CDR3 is CASSLGQGRAETQYF. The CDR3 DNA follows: TGTGCCAGCAGCTTAGGGCAGGGCCGAGCGGAGACCCAGTACTTC.

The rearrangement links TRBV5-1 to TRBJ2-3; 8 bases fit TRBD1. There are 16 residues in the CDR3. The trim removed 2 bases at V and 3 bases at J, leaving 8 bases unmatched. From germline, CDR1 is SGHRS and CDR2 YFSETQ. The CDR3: CASSLSRGLGTDTQYF. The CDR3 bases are TGCGCCAGCAGCTTATCCAGGGGGCTGGGGACAGATACGCAGTATTTT. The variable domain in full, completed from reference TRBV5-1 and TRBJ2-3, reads KAGVTQTPRYLIKTRGQQVTLSCSPISGHRSVSWYQQTPGQGLQFLFEYFSETQRNKGNFPGRFSGRQFSNSRSEMNVSTLELGDSALYLCASSLSRGLGTDTQYFGPGTRLTVL.

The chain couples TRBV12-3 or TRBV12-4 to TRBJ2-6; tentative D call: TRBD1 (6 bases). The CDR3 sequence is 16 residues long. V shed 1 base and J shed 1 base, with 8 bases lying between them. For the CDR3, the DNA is TGTGCCAGCAGTTTAGTGGGGACATCTGGGGCCAACGTCCTGACTTTC. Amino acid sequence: CASSLVGTSGANVLTF.